Listed here are 10 T cell receptor beta chains from one sample, sequenced in a study of neurological immune-mediated disorders. TCRdb re-called the 5' RACE reads with MiXCR, one entry per CDR3 protein. This table has about 59,000 distinct CDR3 sequences, around 3.5% appearing once. The sample taken for sequencing was PBMCs. Receptors were obtained from a woman in her twenties or thirties with multiple sclerosis.

This clonotype has at least ten counts. The chain links TRBV6-5 to TRBJ2-2; D may be TRBD1 (5 bases). The length of the CDR3 is 16 residues. Trimming left V 2 bases short and J 8 bases short, with 18 bases between. CDR1 and CDR2 from the germline V gene are MNHEY and SVGAGI. The CDR3 coding sequence is TGTGCCAGCAGTTACACTTCGCCAGGGCTTTTGGGGGAGCTGTTTTTT. Protein: CASSYTSPGLLGELFF.

Notes on this clonotype: A read error may explain this, as a much larger clone is one base away. The gene calls are TRBV27 and TRBJ2-1; tentative D call: TRBD2 (6 bases). CDR1 is MNHEY and CDR2 is SMNVEV in the germline V gene (reference sequence). V was trimmed by 5 bases and J by 4 bases, leaving 18 bases between them. The CDR3 is 16 residues long. The CDR3 sequence is CASSPRLATIYNEQFF. The DNA for the CDR3 is TGTGCCAGCAGTCCGAGGCTAGCGACAATATACAATGAGCAGTTCTTC.

This clonotype has more than one count but fewer than ten. CDR3: CASSPVSGGELFF. The CDR3 DNA reads as TGTGCCAGCAGCCCCGTCAGTGGCGGGGAGCTGTTTTTT. V gene TRBV7-6 combines with J gene TRBJ2-2; D unclear. This CDR3 has 13 amino acids. Trimming removed 5 bases at V and 7 bases at J, with 11 bases between. Germline CDR1 reads SGHVS; CDR2 reads FNYEAQ.

This clonotype was counted ten times or more. J is TRBJ1-1 and V is TRBV25-1; D might be TRBD1 (5 bases). Trimming removed 7 bases from V and 5 bases from J, with 20 bases in between. In germline, CDR1 is MGHDK, CDR2 SYGVNS. The CDR3 loop spans 15 amino acids. The CDR3 reads CASTPSRGDWTEAFF. The DNA of the CDR3 is TGTGCCAGCACCCCAAGCCGGGGGGATTGGACTGAAGCTTTCTTT.

There are many counts of this clonotype. V gene TRBV11-2 combines with J gene TRBJ2-3; possibly TRBD2 for D (6 bases). V gave up 5 bases and J gave up 2 bases, with 14 bases separating them. Per the germline V gene, CDR1 is SGHAT and CDR2 is FQNNGV. The CDR3 sequence is 15 residues long. CDR3 region: CASSGAAGPTDTQYF. The DNA of the CDR3 is TGTGCCAGCAGCGGCGCGGCGGGACCCACAGATACGCAGTATTTT. The full variable domain, in which reference TRBV11-2 and TRBJ2-3 provide the parts outside the CDR3, is EAGVAQSPRYKIIEKRQSVAFWCNPISGHATLYWYQQILGQGPKLLIQFQNNGVVDDSQLPKDRFSAERLKGVDSTLKIQPAKLEDSAVYLCASSGAAGPTDTQYFGPGTRLTVL.

The sample holds many counts of this clonotype. The CDR3 DNA reads as TGTGCCAGCGGGGGGACTCCCTACGGGGAGCTGTTTTTT. It translates to CASGGTPYGELFF. The rearrangement uses TRBV11-2 and TRBJ2-2, with a tentative D call TRBD2 (6 bases). From germline, CDR1 is SGHAT and CDR2 FQNNGV. V shed 8 bases and J shed 7 bases, with 14 bases lying between them. This CDR3 contains 13 residues.

This clonotype was seen only a few times. This chain links TRBV19 with TRBJ2-3; D gene ambiguous. The CDR3 loop spans 11 amino acids. Trimming took 3 bases from V and 5 from J, leaving 3 bases between them. Germline V gene sequence: CDR1 LNHDA, CDR2 SQIVND (reference sequence). Written as DNA, the CDR3 is TGTGCCAGTAGTATCGGAGATACGCAGTATTTT. Translating gives CASSIGDTQYF.

This clonotype was recorded a few times. The rearrangement joins TRBV20-1 to TRBJ2-5, with D possibly being TRBD2 (5 bases). This CDR3 has 15 residues. Germline CDR1 DFQATT, CDR2 SNEGSKA (reference sequence). Trimming removed 3 bases from V and 5 bases from J, with 19 bases in between. This CDR3 reads CSARTFREFSETQYF. In nucleotides, the CDR3 is TGCAGTGCTAGGACTTTCCGGGAATTCAGTGAGACCCAGTACTTC.

This clonotype was seen ten or more times. The rearrangement joins TRBV7-2 to TRBJ2-7; 7 bases are a match to TRBD1. Germline V lookup: CDR1 SGHTA, CDR2 FQGNSA. This CDR3 has 15 amino acids. The junction had 4 bases not matched to a gene; V was cut back by 1 base and J by 1 base. CDR3 in DNA: TGTGCCAGCAGCTTAGTGGGGACAGTATCCTACGAGCAGTACTTC. This sequence encodes CASSLVGTVSYEQYF. Looking up the rest from reference TRBV7-2 and TRBJ2-7 gives the full variable domain: GAGVSQSPSNKVTEKGKDVELRCDPISGHTALYWYRQSLGQGLEFLIYFQGNSAPDKSGLPSDRFSAERTGGSVSTLTIQRTQQEDSAVYLCASSLVGTVSYEQYFGPGTRLTVT.

This clonotype was counted at least ten times. The rearrangement joins TRBV20-1 to TRBJ2-2; TRBD2 agrees at 11 bases. The CDR3 sequence is 15 residues long. The ends lost 4 bases at V and 2 bases at J; junction bases unmatched: 3. The V gene's germline CDR1 is DFQATT and CDR2 SNEGSKA (reference sequence). The CDR3 here is CSAKTSGTNTGELFF. In DNA form, the CDR3 reads TGCAGTGCTAAGACTAGCGGGACCAACACCGGGGAGCTGTTTTTT.